The next 27 T cell receptor beta chains were all read from a single sample in a study of cytomegalovirus exposure and HLA in healthy donors (dated by TCRdb to 2016 to 2017). Libraries were constructed by the immunoSEQ multiplex PCR assay. Held by TCRdb, this immuneACCESS table contains in-frame sequences only and omits some clones. Under half of the omission traces to an unresolved V gene where checked; the cause of the rest is unknown. The sample table records approximately 180,000 clones; 86% of these occur just once. More than 1.2% of the sample goes to the ten largest clones. Sequences were obtained from PBMCs. The receptors derive from a woman younger than 35 in good health and CMV-seronegative.

The CDR3 is CARYRAREPNEKLFF. The DNA of the CDR3 is TGTGCCAGGTACAGGGCCCGCGAGCCTAATGAAAAACTGTTTTTT. The chain links TRBV9 to TRBJ1-4; possibly TRBD1 for D (6 bases). Germline V gene data show CDR1 as SGDLS and CDR2 as YYNGEE. The CDR3 has 15 amino acids. Trimming left V 8 bases short and J 3 bases short, with 17 bases between.

In its sample, this clone was seen once. The V call is TRBV6-1, the J call TRBJ1-2; D ambiguous. Germline loops: CDR1 MNHNS, CDR2 SASEGT. Trimming cost V 6 bases and J 9 bases, with 17 bases left between them. The CDR3 is 13 residues long. CDR3: CASSQERRYSYTF. CDR3 nucleotide sequence: TGTGCCAGCAGCCAGGAACGCAGGTATAGCTACACCTTC.

This rearrangement joins TRBV4-1 to TRBJ1-5, with 9 bases aligning to TRBD1. V was pared by 1 base and J by 0 bases, with 13 bases of the junction left unmatched. Germline V lookup: CDR1 MGHRA, CDR2 YSYEKL. CDR3 length: 20 amino acids. In DNA, the CDR3 is TGCGCCAGCAGCCAAGTTCTTACCGGGACAGGGCCTTATAGCAATCAGCCCCAGCATTTT. The encoded protein is CASSQVLTGTGPYSNQPQHF.

This clone was detected once. This chain uses TRBV5-1 with TRBJ1-1; TRBD1 is a possible D gene (5 bases). The germline V and J ends were trimmed by 0 bases and 2 bases, with 11 bases remaining between them. Germline CDR1 is SGHRS and CDR2 is YFSETQ. This CDR3 has 15 residues. The chain's CDR3 is CASSLDPQGNTEAFF. DNA of the CDR3: TGCGCCAGCAGCTTGGATCCTCAGGGTAACACTGAAGCTTTCTTT. The whole variable domain, filled in from reference TRBV5-1 and TRBJ1-1, reads KAGVTQTPRYLIKTRGQQVTLSCSPISGHRSVSWYQQTPGQGLQFLFEYFSETQRNKGNFPGRFSGRQFSNSRSEMNVSTLELGDSALYLCASSLDPQGNTEAFFGQGTRLTVV.

This sequence joins TRBV30 and TRBJ1-5; no reliable D call. CDR3 length: 13 residues. V lost 1 base, J lost 5 bases, and 9 bases lay in between. The V gene's germline CDR1 is GTSNPN and CDR2 SVGIG (reference sequence). The CDR3 sequence: CAWSAGWDQPQHF. In DNA, the CDR3 is TGTGCCTGGAGTGCGGGGTGGGATCAGCCCCAGCATTTT.

J is TRBJ2-7 and V is TRBV27; D perhaps matches TRBD1 (6 bases). The CDR3 contains 14 residues. Trimming left V 3 bases short and J 7 bases short, with 16 bases between. CDR1 is MNHEY, CDR2 SMNVEV, per germline (reference sequence). The CDR3 sequence is CASSFLKGVREQYF. The CDR3 DNA sequence: TGTGCCAGCAGTTTCCTAAAGGGGGTTCGTGAGCAGTACTTC.

The rearrangement joins TRBV19 to TRBJ2-1, with 8 bases aligning to TRBD2. Germline assignment: CDR1 LNHDA and CDR2 SQIVND (reference sequence). V gave up 3 bases and J gave up 0 bases; unmatched junction bases: 7. The CDR3 runs 17 residues. Here the CDR3 DNA reads TGTGCCAGTAGTATCCACGGGGGGGGAAGCTCCTACAATGAGCAGTTCTTC. This codes for CASSIHGGGSSYNEQFF.

The chain recombines TRBV19 with TRBJ2-7, with D unclear. The V end lost 5 bases, the J end lost 2 bases, and 13 bases lay between the germline ends. CDR3 length: 14 amino acids. Germline lookup yields CDR1 LNHDA and CDR2 SQIVND (reference sequence). The DNA of the CDR3 is TGTGCCAGTAGTCGCGCGGAGTTACCCTACGAGCAGTACTTC. Encoded protein: CASSRAELPYEQYF.

The V call is TRBV2, the J call TRBJ2-5; 9 positions match TRBD1. The V gene's germline CDR1 is SNHLY and CDR2 FYNNEI. This CDR3 is built from 17 residues. Trimming took 6 bases from V and 4 from J; bases not matched to a gene: 15. CDR3 in DNA: TGTGCCAGCAGCGACCTAGACTCGGGACAGGGTATAGAGACCCAGTACTTC. Protein product: CASSDLDSGQGIETQYF. The whole variable domain, filled in from reference TRBV2 and TRBJ2-5, reads EPEVTQTPSHQVTQMGQEVILRCVPISNHLYFYWYRQILGQKVEFLVSFYNNEISEKSEIFDDQFSVERPDGSNFTLKIRSTKLEDSAMYFCASSDLDSGQGIETQYFGPGTRLLVL.

This clone was observed a handful of times. The rearrangement uses TRBV4-2 and TRBJ1-4; 7 nucleotides agree with TRBD1. The CDR3 spans 15 residues. CDR1 is LGHNA, CDR2 YNFKEQ, per germline. Losses at the gene ends were 4 bases for V and 4 bases for J; bases not matched to a gene: 6. The CDR3 coding sequence is TGTGCCAGCAGCCCCCGGGACAGCGATAATGAAAAACTGTTTTTT. Protein: CASSPRDSDNEKLFF.

CDR3 protein: CASSLKTSGGYNEQFF. The CDR3, as DNA: TGTGCCAGCAGTTTAAAAACTAGCGGGGGCTACAATGAGCAGTTCTTC. The chain is built from TRBV27 and TRBJ2-1; 11 bases fit TRBD2. The CDR3 is 16 residues long. Germline lookup yields CDR1 MNHEY and CDR2 SMNVEV (reference sequence). V dropped 2 bases and J dropped 3; count of bases not matched to a gene: 3.

This rearrangement joins TRBV27 to TRBJ2-7; D might be TRBD2 (5 bases). The CDR3 runs 15 residues. Germline CDR1 MNHEY, CDR2 SMNVEV (reference sequence). Trimming left V 3 bases short and J 5 bases short, with 17 bases between. As DNA, the CDR3 is TGTGCCAGCAGTTTTCAGGCCGCCCTCGGGGACGAGCAGTACTTC. Translating gives CASSFQAALGDEQYF.

This chain connects TRBV2 to TRBJ2-5, with 8 bases that match TRBD2. J lost 5 bases, V lost 6 bases, and 17 bases had no gene match. This CDR3 is 17 amino acids long. Germline loops: CDR1 SNHLY, CDR2 FYNNEI. In nucleotides, the CDR3 is TGTGCCAGCAGGGGTTGGGGGGAGCGGGAGTTCCTGGAGACCCAGTACTTC. Its protein is CASRGWGEREFLETQYF.

This clone was detected once. This chain joins TRBV9 and TRBJ1-2; D might be TRBD1 (6 bases). V lost 0 bases, J lost 5 bases, and 14 bases lay in between. This CDR3 region has 15 residues. Germline CDR1 is SGDLS and CDR2 is YYNGEE. Written as DNA, the CDR3 is TGTGCCAGCAGCGTAGAGGGCAGGGGTGGGTATGGCTACACCTTC. It translates to CASSVEGRGGYGYTF.

The V and J genes are TRBV11-2 and TRBJ1-1, with D hard to call. Germline V gene sequence: CDR1 SGHAT, CDR2 FQNNGV. The V end was cut by 4 bases, the J end by 1 base, with 7 bases between. This CDR3 is 13 amino acids long. CDR3 DNA sequence: TGTGCCAGCAGCTCAGGAGGGAACACTGAAGCTTTCTTT. Its translation: CASSSGGNTEAFF.

This clone has a handful of counts. V gene TRBV6-4 combines with J gene TRBJ1-2; 7 nucleotides align to TRBD1. Trimming cost V 6 bases and J 4 bases; bases outside gene matches: 5. Germline CDR1 reads MRHNA; CDR2 reads SNTAGT. The CDR3 runs to 13 residues. CDR3 residues: CASRQSGGYGYTF. The DNA for the CDR3 is TGTGCCAGCAGGCAATCAGGGGGCTATGGCTACACCTTC.

The chain is built from TRBV9 and TRBJ2-5; 8 positions agree with TRBD2. CDR3 length: 15 amino acids. V lost 5 bases, J lost 1 base, and 7 bases stayed unmatched. The germline V gene has CDR1 SGDLS and CDR2 YYNGEE. CDR3 amino acids: CASSDRTSFQETQYF. The CDR3, as DNA: TGTGCCAGCAGTGATCGGACTAGCTTCCAAGAGACCCAGTACTTC.

The chain has TRBV15 and TRBJ1-2; TRBD1 aligns across 9 bases. Looked up from germline, CDR1 is LNHNV and CDR2 is YYDKDF (reference sequence). J gave up 8 bases and V 5 bases, and 9 bases lay outside the gene matches. CDR3 length: 14 residues. CDR3 in amino acids: CATSATGTGIGYTF. The CDR3 bases are TGTGCCACCAGCGCAACCGGGACAGGGATCGGCTACACCTTC.

The chain is built from TRBV11-2 and TRBJ1-2; tentatively, D is TRBD1 (5 bases). Germline values: CDR1 SGHAT, CDR2 FQNNGV. The CDR3 is 15 amino acids. Trimming took off 0 bases at V and 7 bases at J, with 15 bases between the two ends. CDR3 in DNA: TGTGCCAGCAGCTTAGACACGGGACTGGCTGGTGGCTACACCTTC. Translated, it gives CASSLDTGLAGGYTF.

The chain employs TRBV7-9 and TRBJ2-1, with D possibly matching TRBD1 (7 bases). There are 16 residues in the CDR3. CDR1 is SEHNR, CDR2 FQNEAQ, per germline (reference sequence). V dropped 6 bases and J dropped 0 bases, with 15 bases sitting between them. The CDR3 DNA reads as TGTGCCAGCAGATTGTCAGGGGGGCGCTCCTACAATGAGCAGTTCTTC. As protein: CASRLSGGRSYNEQFF.

This clone was recorded only once. V gene TRBV2 combines with J gene TRBJ2-1; possibly TRBD2 for D (5 bases). The germline V gene encodes CDR1 SNHLY and CDR2 FYNNEI. This CDR3 spans 15 amino acids. Trimming took off 6 bases at V and 8 bases at J, with 20 bases between the two ends. The CDR3: CASSREGRVFDEQFF. As DNA, the CDR3 is TGTGCCAGCAGCCGCGAGGGTAGGGTATTCGATGAGCAGTTCTTC.

The chain employs TRBV5-1 and TRBJ1-2, with a possible D match to TRBD1 (6 bases). There are 16 residues in the CDR3. The germline CDR1 and CDR2 sequences are SGHRS and YFSETQ. V dropped 0 bases and J dropped 4 bases, with 16 bases sitting between them. CDR3 sequence reads: CASSLAGQGSTYGYTF. CDR3 sequence (DNA): TGCGCCAGCAGCTTGGCCGGGCAGGGGTCTACCTATGGCTACACCTTC. Full variable domain (missing parts from reference TRBV5-1 and TRBJ1-2): KAGVTQTPRYLIKTRGQQVTLSCSPISGHRSVSWYQQTPGQGLQFLFEYFSETQRNKGNFPGRFSGRQFSNSRSEMNVSTLELGDSALYLCASSLAGQGSTYGYTFGSGTRLTVV.

A word on this clone: Within the sample, other DNA sequences also encode this same CDR3. This sequence joins TRBV18 and TRBJ2-7; D unresolved. V was cut by 0 bases and J by 0 bases, with 6 bases left in between. CDR3 length: 14 amino acids. The V gene's germline CDR1 is KGHSH and CDR2 LQKENI. CDR3 residues: CASSPPAGSYEQYF. The CDR3 nucleotides are TGTGCCAGCTCACCACCCGCCGGCTCCTACGAGCAGTACTTC.

The chain joins TRBV4-2 to TRBJ2-1; 9 nucleotides match TRBD2. V shed 3 bases, J shed 3 bases, and the junction held 6 bases outside the gene matches. Germline CDR1 and CDR2: LGHNA and YNFKEQ. This CDR3 contains 16 residues. The CDR3 coding sequence is TGTGCCAGCAGCCAGAATCCTAGCGGGAACTACAATGAGCAGTTCTTC. The encoded protein is CASSQNPSGNYNEQFF.

The chain recombines TRBV29-1 with TRBJ1-3; D is unclear. The V gene's germline CDR1 is SQVTM and CDR2 ANQGSEA. Trimming cost V 3 bases and J 3 bases, with 6 bases left between them. The CDR3 has 12 amino acids. The CDR3 loop reads CSVDSNGNTIYF. The CDR3 DNA is TGCAGCGTTGACAGTAATGGAAACACCATATATTTT.

The rearrangement uses TRBV7-9 and TRBJ2-2; 10 positions match TRBD1. Germline V gene lookup returns CDR1 SEHNR and CDR2 FQNEAQ (reference sequence). This CDR3 spans 17 amino acids. The J segment lost 0 bases and the V segment lost 5 bases, leaving 6 bases of the junction unmatched. The CDR3 bases are TGTGCCAGCAGCGCACGACAGGGGGCGCCGAACACCGGGGAGCTGTTTTTT. Translating gives CASSARQGAPNTGELFF.

This chain uses TRBV6-4 with TRBJ2-6; perhaps TRBD1 as D (5 bases). Germline CDR1 is MRHNA and CDR2 is SNTAGT. Trimming left V 0 bases short and J 3 bases short, with 6 bases between. The CDR3 is made up of 15 amino acids. The CDR3 protein is CASSDSQGGANVLTF. As DNA, the CDR3 is TGTGCCAGCAGTGACTCGCAGGGTGGGGCCAACGTCCTGACTTTC.